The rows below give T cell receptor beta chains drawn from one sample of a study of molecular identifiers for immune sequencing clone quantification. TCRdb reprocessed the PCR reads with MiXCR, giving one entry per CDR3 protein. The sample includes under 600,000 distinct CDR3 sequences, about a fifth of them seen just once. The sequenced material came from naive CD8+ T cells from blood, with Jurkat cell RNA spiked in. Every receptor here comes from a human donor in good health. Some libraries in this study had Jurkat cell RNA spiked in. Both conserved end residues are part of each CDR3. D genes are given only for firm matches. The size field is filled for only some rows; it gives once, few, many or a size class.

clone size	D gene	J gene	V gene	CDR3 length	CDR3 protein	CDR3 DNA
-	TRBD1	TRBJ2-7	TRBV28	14	CVSSSQGDSYEQYF	TGTGTCAGCAGTTCTCAGGGGGACTCCTACGAGCAGTACTTC
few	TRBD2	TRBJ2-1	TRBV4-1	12	CASSQSGDEQFF	TGCGCCAGCAGCCAGAGCGGGGATGAGCAGTTCTTC
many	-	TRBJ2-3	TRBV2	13	CARARSFTDTQYF	TGTGCCAGAGCTAGAAGTTTTACAGATACGCAGTATTTT
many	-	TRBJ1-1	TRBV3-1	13	CASSREPNTEAFF	TGTGCCAGCAGCCGGGAACCGAACACTGAAGCTTTCTTT
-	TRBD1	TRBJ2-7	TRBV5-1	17	CASSLKDSGGLTDEQYF	TGCGCCAGCAGCTTGAAGGACTCAGGGGGCCTGACCGACGAGCAGTACTTC
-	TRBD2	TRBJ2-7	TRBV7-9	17	CASSEAGTSGKYYEQYF	TGTGCCAGCAGCGAAGCCGGGACTAGCGGGAAGTACTACGAGCAGTACTTC
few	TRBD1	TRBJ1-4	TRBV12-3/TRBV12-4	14	CASSEQGYTEKLFF	TGTGCCAGCAGCGAACAGGGGTATACTGAAAAACTGTTTTTT
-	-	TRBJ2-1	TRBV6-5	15	CASHPPRRAGGEQFF	TGTGCCAGCCACCCCCCGCGTCGGGCGGGTGGTGAGCAGTTCTTC
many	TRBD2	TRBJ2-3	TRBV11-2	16	CASSAHRLADTDTQYF	TGTGCCAGCAGCGCACACCGACTAGCGGACACAGATACGCAGTATTTT
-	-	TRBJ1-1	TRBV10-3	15	CAISESVFLNTEAFF	TGTGCCATCAGTGAGTCGGTGTTTTTAAACACTGAAGCTTTCTTT
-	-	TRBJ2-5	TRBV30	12	CAWSVWEETQYF	TGTGCCTGGAGTGTATGGGAAGAGACCCAGTACTTC
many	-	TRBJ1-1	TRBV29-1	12	CSAMGVNTEAFF	TGCAGCGCAATGGGAGTGAACACTGAAGCTTTCTTT
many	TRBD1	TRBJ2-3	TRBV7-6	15	CASSQTGGRADTQYF	TGTGCCAGCAGCCAAACAGGGGGCCGGGCAGATACGCAGTATTTT
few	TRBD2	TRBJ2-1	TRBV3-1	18	CASSPGLAGGLNYNEQFF	TGTGCCAGCAGCCCGGGACTAGCGGGGGGCTTGAACTACAATGAGCAGTTCTTC
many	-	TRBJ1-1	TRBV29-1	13	CSVKTTGRPEAFF	TGCAGCGTTAAAACGACAGGTCGCCCTGAAGCTTTCTTT
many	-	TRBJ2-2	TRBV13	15	CASSLGGARTGELFF	TGTGCCAGCAGCTTAGGTGGGGCTCGGACCGGGGAGCTGTTTTTT
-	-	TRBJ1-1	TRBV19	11	CATRVGDEAFF	TGTGCCACTCGAGTGGGGGATGAAGCTTTCTTT
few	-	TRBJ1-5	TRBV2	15	CASSPEGIGNQPQHF	TGTGCCAGCAGTCCGGAGGGGATAGGCAATCAGCCCCAGCATTTT
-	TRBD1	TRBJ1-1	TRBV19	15	CGSSIRGQGAYEAFF	TGTGGCAGTAGTATTCGCGGACAGGGGGCGTATGAAGCTTTCTTT
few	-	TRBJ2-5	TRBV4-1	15	CASSQGDGSQETQYF	TGCGCCAGCAGCCAAGGGGACGGGAGCCAAGAGACCCAGTACTTC
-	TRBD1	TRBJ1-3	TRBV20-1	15	CSARDPRTGGNTIYF	TGCAGTGCTAGAGATCCCAGGACAGGGGGCAACACCATATATTTT
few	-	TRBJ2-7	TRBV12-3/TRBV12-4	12	CASSFQFYEQYF	TGTGCCAGCAGTTTTCAGTTCTACGAGCAGTACTTC
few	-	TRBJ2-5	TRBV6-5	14	CASSLLRTQETQYF	TGTGCCAGCAGCTTACTAAGGACACAAGAGACCCAGTACTTC
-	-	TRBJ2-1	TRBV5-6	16	CASSRNTGPSYNEQFF	TGTGCCAGCAGCAGAAACACAGGTCCTTCCTACAATGAGCAGTTCTTC
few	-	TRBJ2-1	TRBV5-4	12	CASSINRDEQFF	TGTGCCAGCAGCATTAACAGGGATGAGCAGTTCTTC
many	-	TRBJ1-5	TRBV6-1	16	CASSHGFDGGNQPQHF	TGTGCCAGCAGTCATGGATTTGATGGAGGCAATCAGCCCCAGCATTTT
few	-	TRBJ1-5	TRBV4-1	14	CASSQAFSNQPQHF	TGCGCCAGCAGCCAAGCCTTTAGCAATCAGCCCCAGCATTTT
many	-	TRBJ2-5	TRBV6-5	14	CASTDVLAGETQYF	TGTGCCAGCACCGATGTACTGGCTGGAGAGACCCAGTACTTC
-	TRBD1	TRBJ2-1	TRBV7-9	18	CASSRLGSGQGRVGEQFF	TGTGCCAGCAGCCGATTGGGCTCGGGACAGGGTAGGGTTGGTGAGCAGTTCTTC